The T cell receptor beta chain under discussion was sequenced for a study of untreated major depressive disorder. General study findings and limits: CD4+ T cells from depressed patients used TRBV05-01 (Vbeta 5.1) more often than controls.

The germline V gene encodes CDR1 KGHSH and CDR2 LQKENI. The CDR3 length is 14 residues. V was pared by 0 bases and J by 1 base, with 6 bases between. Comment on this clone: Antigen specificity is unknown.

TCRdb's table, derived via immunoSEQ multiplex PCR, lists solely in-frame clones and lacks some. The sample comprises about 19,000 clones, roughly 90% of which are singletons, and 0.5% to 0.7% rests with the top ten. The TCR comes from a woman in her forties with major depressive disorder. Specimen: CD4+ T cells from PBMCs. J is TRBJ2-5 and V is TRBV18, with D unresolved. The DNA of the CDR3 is TGTGCCAGCTCACCACCGAAAAGCCAAGAGACCCAGTACTTC. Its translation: CASSPPKSQETQYF.